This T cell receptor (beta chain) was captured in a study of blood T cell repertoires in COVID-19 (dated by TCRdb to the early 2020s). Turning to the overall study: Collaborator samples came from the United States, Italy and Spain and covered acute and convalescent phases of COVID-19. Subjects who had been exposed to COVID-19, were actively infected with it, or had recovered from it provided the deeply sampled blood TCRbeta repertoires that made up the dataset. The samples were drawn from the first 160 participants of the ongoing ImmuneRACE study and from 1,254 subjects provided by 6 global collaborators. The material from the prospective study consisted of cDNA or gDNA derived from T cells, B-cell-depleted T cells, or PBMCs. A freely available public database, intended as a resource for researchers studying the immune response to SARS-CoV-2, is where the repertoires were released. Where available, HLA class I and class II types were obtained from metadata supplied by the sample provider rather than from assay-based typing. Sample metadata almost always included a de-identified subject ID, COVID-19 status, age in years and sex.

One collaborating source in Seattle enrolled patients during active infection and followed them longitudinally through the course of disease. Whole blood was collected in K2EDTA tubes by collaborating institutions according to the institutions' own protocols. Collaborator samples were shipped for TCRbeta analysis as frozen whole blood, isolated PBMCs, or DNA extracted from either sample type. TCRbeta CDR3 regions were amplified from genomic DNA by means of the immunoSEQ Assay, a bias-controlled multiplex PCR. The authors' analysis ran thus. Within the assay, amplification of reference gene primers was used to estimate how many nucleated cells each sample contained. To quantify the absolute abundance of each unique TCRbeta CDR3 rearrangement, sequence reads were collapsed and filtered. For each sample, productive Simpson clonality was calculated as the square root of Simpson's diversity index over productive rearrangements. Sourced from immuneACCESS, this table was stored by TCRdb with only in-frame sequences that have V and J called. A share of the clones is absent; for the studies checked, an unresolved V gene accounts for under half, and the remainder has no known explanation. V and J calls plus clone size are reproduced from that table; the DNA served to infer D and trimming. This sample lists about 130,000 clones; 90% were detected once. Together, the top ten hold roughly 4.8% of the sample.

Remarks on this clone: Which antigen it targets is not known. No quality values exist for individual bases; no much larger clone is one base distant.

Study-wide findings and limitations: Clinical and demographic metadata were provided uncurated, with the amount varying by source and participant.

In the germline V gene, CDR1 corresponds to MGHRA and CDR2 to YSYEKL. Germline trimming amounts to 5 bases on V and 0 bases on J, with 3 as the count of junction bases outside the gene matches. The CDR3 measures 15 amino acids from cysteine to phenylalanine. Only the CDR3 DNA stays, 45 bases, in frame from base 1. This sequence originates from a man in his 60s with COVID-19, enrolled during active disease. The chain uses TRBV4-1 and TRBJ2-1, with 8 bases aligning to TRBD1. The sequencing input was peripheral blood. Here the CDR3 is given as CASSSTGGSYNEQFF. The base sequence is TGCGCCAGCAGCTCTACAGGGGGCTCCTACAATGAGCAGTTCTTC.